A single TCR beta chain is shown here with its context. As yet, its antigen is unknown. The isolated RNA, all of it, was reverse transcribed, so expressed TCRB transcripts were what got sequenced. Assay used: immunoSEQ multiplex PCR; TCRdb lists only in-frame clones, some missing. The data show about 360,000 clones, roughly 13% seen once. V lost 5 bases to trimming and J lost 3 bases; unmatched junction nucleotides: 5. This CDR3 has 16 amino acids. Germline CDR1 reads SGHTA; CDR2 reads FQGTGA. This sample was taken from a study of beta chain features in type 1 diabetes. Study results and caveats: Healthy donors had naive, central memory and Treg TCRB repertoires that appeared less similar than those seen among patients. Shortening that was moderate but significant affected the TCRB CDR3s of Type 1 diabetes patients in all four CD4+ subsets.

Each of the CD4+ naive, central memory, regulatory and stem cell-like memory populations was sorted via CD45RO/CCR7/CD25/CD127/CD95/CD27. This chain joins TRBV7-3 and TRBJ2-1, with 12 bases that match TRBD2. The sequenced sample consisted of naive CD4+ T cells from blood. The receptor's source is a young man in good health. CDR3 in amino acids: CASSPTSGGIYNEQFF. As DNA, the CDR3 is TGTGCCAGCAGCCCTACTAGCGGGGGGATCTACAATGAGCAGTTCTTC.